Below, one T cell receptor (beta chain) is given with its context. What it binds is unknown. Libraries were prepared by immunoSEQ multiplex PCR; TCRdb keeps only in-frame clonotypes and omits some of them. Of around 150,000 clones listed, approximately 94% are singletons. This specimen comes from a study of T cell responses to AZD1222 COVID-19 vaccine. General observations from the study: Donors were mostly white British, more females; clonal diversity possibly underestimated.

Trimming removed 0 bases at V and 0 bases at J, with 15 bases between. CDR1 ENHRY and CDR2 SYGVKD come from the germline V gene. CDR3 size: 17 residues. This chain connects TRBV10-3 to TRBJ2-7; D perhaps matches TRBD1 (5 bases). The sequence derives from an adult who received the AZD1222 COVID-19 vaccine. This material consisted of peripheral blood, taken 28 days after the second AZD1222 dose. The CDR3 reads CAISESPGLPSSYEQYF. The CDR3 DNA sequence: TGTGCCATCAGTGAGTCGCCAGGGCTCCCGAGCTCCTACGAGCAGTACTTC.